The following is a T cell receptor (beta chain) sequence with its context. At one of its ends the junction is not consistent with the germline gene, which may arise from a read error. The CDR3 totals 15 residues. Germline CDR1 and CDR2: SGHKS and YYEKEE (reference sequence). This sample is drawn from a study of tumor and adjacent non-tumor tissue in lung cancer. Study context: Stage I to III disease affected over nine men and about five women aged about 31 to 85.

TCRbeta libraries were built with three rounds of nested PCR, modified from ARM-PCR. Each CDR3 protein is one row after TCRdb ran MiXCR on the multiplex PCR reads. The data show roughly 70,000 distinct CDR3 sequences, about three quarters seen once. The template was RNA from unsorted bulk tissue. The chain employs TRBV5-5 and TRBJ2-3; possibly TRBD2 for D (5 bases). The receptor was derived from a man in his sixties with non-small cell lung cancer. Material for sequencing was lung tumor tissue. The CDR3 coding sequence is TGTGCGAGCAGCCGGCGGGCAGAGCGGCCAGATACGCAGTATTTT. Its translation: CASSRRAERPDTQYF.